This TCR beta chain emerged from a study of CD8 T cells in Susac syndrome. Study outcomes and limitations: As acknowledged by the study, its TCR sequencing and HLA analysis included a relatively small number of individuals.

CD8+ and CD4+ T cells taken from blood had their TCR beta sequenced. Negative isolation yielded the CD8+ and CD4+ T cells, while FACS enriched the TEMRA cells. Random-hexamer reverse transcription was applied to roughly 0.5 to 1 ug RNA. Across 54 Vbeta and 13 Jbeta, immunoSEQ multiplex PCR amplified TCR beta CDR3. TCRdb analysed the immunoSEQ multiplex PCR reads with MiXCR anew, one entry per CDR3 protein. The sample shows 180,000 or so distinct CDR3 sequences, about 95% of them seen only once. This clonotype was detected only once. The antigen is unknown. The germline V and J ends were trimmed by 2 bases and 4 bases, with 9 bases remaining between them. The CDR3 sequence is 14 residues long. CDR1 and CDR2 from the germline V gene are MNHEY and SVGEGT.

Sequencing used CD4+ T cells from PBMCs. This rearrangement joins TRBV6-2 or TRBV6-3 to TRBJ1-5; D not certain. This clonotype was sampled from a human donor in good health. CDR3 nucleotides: TGTGCCAGCAGTTACGTGGGGAATAATCAGCCCCAGCATTTT. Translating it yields CASSYVGNNQPQHF.